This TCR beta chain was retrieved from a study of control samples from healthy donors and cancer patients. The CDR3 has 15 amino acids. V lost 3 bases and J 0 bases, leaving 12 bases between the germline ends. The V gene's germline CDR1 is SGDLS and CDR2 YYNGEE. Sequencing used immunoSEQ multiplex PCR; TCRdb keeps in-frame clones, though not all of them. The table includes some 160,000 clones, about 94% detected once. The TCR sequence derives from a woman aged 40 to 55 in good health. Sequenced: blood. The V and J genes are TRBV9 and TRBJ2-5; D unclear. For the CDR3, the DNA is TGTGCCAGCAGCGCAGTGGGTGGGTACCAAGAGACCCAGTACTTC. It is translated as CASSAVGGYQETQYF. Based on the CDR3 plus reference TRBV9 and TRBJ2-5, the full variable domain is DSGVTQTPKHLITATGQRVTLRCSPRSGDLSVYWYQQSLDQGLQFLIQYYNGEERAKGNILERFSAQQFPDLHSELNLSSLELGDSALYFCASSAVGGYQETQYFGPGTRLLVL.